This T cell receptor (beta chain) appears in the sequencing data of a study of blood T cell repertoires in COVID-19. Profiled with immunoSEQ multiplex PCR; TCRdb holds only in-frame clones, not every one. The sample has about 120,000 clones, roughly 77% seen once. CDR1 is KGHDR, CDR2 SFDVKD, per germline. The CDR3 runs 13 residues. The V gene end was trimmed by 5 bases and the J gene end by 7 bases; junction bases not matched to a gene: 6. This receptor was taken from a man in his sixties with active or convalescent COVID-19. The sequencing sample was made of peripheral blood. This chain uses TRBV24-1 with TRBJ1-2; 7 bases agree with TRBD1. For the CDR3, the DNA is TGTGCCACCAGTGCAATACAGGGGTCTGGCTACACCTTC. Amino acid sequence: CATSAIQGSGYTF.